What follows describes a single T cell receptor beta chain. Measured with immunoSEQ multiplex PCR; TCRdb has only the in-frame clones, and not every one. The data contain 200,000 to 250,000 clones, just over 85% of them singletons. The record originates from a study of blood T cell repertoires in COVID-19. As for the study in general: Collection of acute and convalescent COVID-19 samples took place in the United States, Italy and Spain. Sources were T cells, B-cell-depleted T cells, or PBMCs; the material itself was cDNA or gDNA.

V lost 2 bases and J lost 3, with 11 bases in between. CDR3 length: 14 residues. Germline CDR1 reads GTSNPN; CDR2 reads SVGIG (reference sequence). The chain combines TRBV30 with TRBJ1-5; D is unresolved. The clonotype comes from a man in his fifties with COVID-19, enrolled during active disease. Sequenced input: peripheral blood. The CDR3 DNA sequence: TGTGCCTGGAGTTCGAACAGTCCCAATCAGCCCCAGCATTTT. Translating it yields CAWSSNSPNQPQHF.